The text below deals with one T cell receptor beta chain. Authors' analysis steps: Estimation of nucleated cell counts relied on the amplification of reference gene primers. The table came from immunoSEQ multiplex PCR; TCRdb's copy has only in-frame clones and leaves some out. The DNA was the basis for D and trimming; V, J and clone size are from that table. The sample lists roughly 280,000 clones, around 86% occurring once. The sample comes from a study of blood T cell repertoires in COVID-19. Study at large: The United States, Italy and Spain provided the acute and convalescent COVID-19 samples. Nucleic acid was either cDNA or gDNA, and it came from T cells, B-cell-depleted T cells, or PBMCs.

CDR3 length: 14 residues. Trimming shortened V by 3 bases and J by 7 bases, and 12 bases separated the two germline ends. Germline CDR1 is LNHDA and CDR2 is SQIVND (reference sequence). The chain recombines TRBV19 with TRBJ2-2, with D possibly being TRBD1 (5 bases). The receptor's source is a man aged 40-55 years with active or convalescent COVID-19. Sequencing input: peripheral blood. CDR3 sequence reads: CASSISQGGGELFF. The DNA for the CDR3 is TGTGCCAGTAGTATTAGTCAGGGTGGCGGGGAGCTGTTTTTT. Filled out from reference TRBV19 and TRBJ2-2, the complete variable domain reads DGGITQSPKYLFRKEGQNVTLSCEQNLNHDAMYWYRQDPGQGLRLIYYSQIVNDFQKGDIAEGYSVSREKKESFPLTVTSAQKNPTAFYLCASSISQGGGELFFGEGSRLTVL.